This T cell receptor (beta chain) was found in a study of blood T cell repertoires in COVID-19. All recovered Cohort 3 donors got two negative PCRs, got clearance, or saw symptom resolution. The V segment lost 2 bases and the J segment 4 bases; nucleotides outside the gene matches: 8. The CDR3 sequence is 17 residues long. CDR1 and CDR2 from the germline V gene are KGHDR and SFDVKD. Authors' methods: Reference gene primer amplification gave estimated nucleated cell counts. Clones were read by immunoSEQ multiplex PCR, and TCRdb kept only the in-frame ones, dropping some. That table furnishes V, J and clone size, whereas the DNA furnished D and trimming. This table has 490,000 or so clones, approximately 91% appearing once.

This sequence joins TRBV24-1 and TRBJ1-3, with 9 nucleotides matching TRBD1. Sequenced sample: PBMCs or T cells enriched from blood (not recorded which). The sequence was obtained from a woman between 55 and 75 years old who had recovered from COVID-19. CDR3 amino acids: CATSDSGQGTWGNTIYF. The CDR3 DNA sequence: TGTGCCACCAGTGATTCCGGACAGGGGACTTGGGGAAACACCATATATTTT.